This T cell receptor (beta chain) was captured in a study of shared clonotypes between healthy human individuals. Overall study: CD4 naive and CD4 memory each took three plates per donor, while CD8 naive took two and CD8 memory one.

Turning to this clone: Antigen unknown. The same CDR3 arises from other DNA sequences in this sample as well.

The V end was cut by 3 bases, the J end by 4 bases, with 10 bases between. The CDR3 spans 13 residues. Germline V gene sequence: CDR1 MDHEN, CDR2 SYDVKM. The study, taken as a whole, reports: Generation of non-shared clonotypes was less probable than generation of clonotypes shared by all four donors.

Cells designated naive CD8 were CD45RO-negative and were positively selected for CCR7, with terminally differentiated effector memory CD45RA+ cells excluded. Researchers ran the assay at a deep level. The authors' processing: Junction-only immunoSEQ sequences carried no quality scores, so filtering differed. Sequenced by immunoSEQ multiplex PCR; TCRdb stores in-frame clones only, minus some. V, J and clone size derive from that table, while D and trimming were established from the DNA sequence. In the table there are around 2.1 million clones, about 92% of which are singletons. The sequenced material came from naive CD8+ T cells from PBMCs. This TCR came from a man between 18 and 29 years old in good health. Some clones in this sample may be carry-over from other donors' samples. The J gene is TRBJ2-7, the V gene TRBV28; tentative D call: TRBD1 (6 bases). CDR3: CASSLSRGYEQYF. The CDR3 coding sequence is TGTGCCAGCAGTTTGTCCAGGGGTTACGAGCAGTACTTC.